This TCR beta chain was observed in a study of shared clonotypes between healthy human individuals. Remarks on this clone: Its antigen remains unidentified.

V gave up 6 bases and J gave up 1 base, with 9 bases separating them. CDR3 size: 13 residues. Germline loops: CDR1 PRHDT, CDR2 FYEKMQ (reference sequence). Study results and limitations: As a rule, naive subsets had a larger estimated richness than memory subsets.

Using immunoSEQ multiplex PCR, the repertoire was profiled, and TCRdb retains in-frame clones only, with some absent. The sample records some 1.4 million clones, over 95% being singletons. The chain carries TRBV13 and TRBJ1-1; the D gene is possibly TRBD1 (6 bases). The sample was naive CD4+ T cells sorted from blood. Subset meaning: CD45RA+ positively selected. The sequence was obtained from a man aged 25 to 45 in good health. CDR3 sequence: CASSPRGNTEAFF. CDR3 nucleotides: TGTGCCAGCAGTCCCAGGGGGAACACTGAAGCTTTCTTT.